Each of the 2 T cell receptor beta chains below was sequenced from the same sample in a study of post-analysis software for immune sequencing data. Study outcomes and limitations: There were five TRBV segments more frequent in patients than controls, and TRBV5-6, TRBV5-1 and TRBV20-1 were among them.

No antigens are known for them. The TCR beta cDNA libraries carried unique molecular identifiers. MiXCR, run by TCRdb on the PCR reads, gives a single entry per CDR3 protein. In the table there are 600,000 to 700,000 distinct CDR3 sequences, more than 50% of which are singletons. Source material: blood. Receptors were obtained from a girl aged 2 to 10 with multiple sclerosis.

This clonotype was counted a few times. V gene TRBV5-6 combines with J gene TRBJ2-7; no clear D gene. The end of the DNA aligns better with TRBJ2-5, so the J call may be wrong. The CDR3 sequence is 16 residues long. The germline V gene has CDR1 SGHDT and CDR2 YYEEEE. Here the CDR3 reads CASSLFRAFSPETQYF. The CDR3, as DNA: TGTGCCAGCAGCTTGTTTCGGGCGTTTTCTCCAGAGACCCAGTACTTC.

The DNA for the CDR3 is TGTGCCAGCAGCTTATATCAGGGGCCCGGCACAGATACGCAGTATTTT. This translates into CASSLYQGPGTDTQYF. This chain uses TRBV7-2 with TRBJ2-3; maybe TRBD1 (6 bases). CDR3 length: 16 residues. The V end lost 2 bases, the J end lost 1 base, and 13 bases lay between the germline ends. The germline CDR1 and CDR2 sequences are SGHTA and FQGNSA.